Below, 9 T cell receptor beta chains from the same sample are listed, as sequenced in a study of blood T cell repertoires in COVID-19. Assay used: immunoSEQ multiplex PCR; TCRdb lists only in-frame clones, some missing. The sample carries hundreds of thousands of clones, around 85% recorded once. The sequencing sample was made of peripheral blood. Receptor source: a woman aged 18-29 years with acute or convalescent COVID-19.

This chain uses TRBV6-5 with TRBJ1-2, with TRBD1 matching over 10 bases. Germline V gene lookup returns CDR1 MNHEY and CDR2 SVGAGI. With V trimmed by 6 bases and J by 5 bases, 6 bases remained unmatched. The CDR3 sequence is 14 residues long. For the CDR3, the DNA is TGTGCCAGCAGCCCGGGACAGGGGAGGTATGGCTACACCTTC. Protein product: CASSPGQGRYGYTF.

The chain uses TRBV7-2 and TRBJ2-7; D might be TRBD2 (5 bases). This CDR3 is 14 amino acids long. Germline lookup yields CDR1 SGHTA and CDR2 FQGNSA. V lost 5 bases and J lost 2, with 13 bases in between. CDR3 protein: CASSVVEGAYEQYF. As DNA, the CDR3 is TGTGCCAGCAGCGTCGTTGAGGGCGCCTACGAGCAGTACTTC.

This chain links TRBV7-3 with TRBJ2-3; tentatively, D is TRBD2 (5 bases). Germline V gene data show CDR1 as SGHTA and CDR2 as FQGTGA. This CDR3 is built from 15 residues. Trimming pared 8 bases from V and 0 bases from J, leaving 15 bases between. The CDR3 loop is CASRSSGTSTDTQYF. CDR3 coding DNA: TGTGCCAGCCGTTCGAGCGGAACTAGCACAGATACGCAGTATTTT.

V gene TRBV28 combines with J gene TRBJ1-5; D is uncertain. The CDR3 totals 14 residues. CDR1 and CDR2 (germline): MDHEN, SYDVKM. Trimming cost V 4 bases and J 3 bases, with 10 bases left between them. CDR3 amino acids: CASSYEGSNQPQHF. CDR3 DNA: TGTGCCAGCAGTTATGAGGGTTCCAATCAGCCCCAGCATTTT. Using reference TRBV28 and TRBJ1-5 for the parts outside the CDR3, the full variable domain is DVKVTQSSRYLVKRTGEKVFLECVQDMDHENMFWYRQDPGLGLRLIYFSYDVKMKEKGDIPEGYSVSREKKERFSLILESASTNQTSMYLCASSYEGSNQPQHFGDGTRLSIL.

The genes are TRBV24-1 and TRBJ2-7; no clear D. Germline values: CDR1 KGHDR, CDR2 SFDVKD. Deletions cut 2 bases from V and 3 bases from J, with 4 bases between. This CDR3 is 12 amino acids long. The CDR3 nucleotides read TGTGCCACCAGTGATTACGGCTACGAGCAGTACTTC. Encoded protein: CATSDYGYEQYF.

This chain uses TRBV2 with TRBJ2-7; TRBD2 agrees at 9 bases. The CDR3 contains 13 residues. Trimming cost V 6 bases and J 2 bases; bases outside gene matches: 2. Germline-derived CDR1 and CDR2 are SNHLY and FYNNEI. CDR3 protein: CASRGGRAYEQYF. The CDR3 nucleotides read TGTGCCAGCAGGGGCGGGAGGGCCTACGAGCAGTACTTC.

The rearrangement uses TRBV19 and TRBJ2-5; perhaps TRBD2 as D (5 bases). The CDR3 has 14 residues. The germline V and J ends were trimmed by 4 bases and 0 bases, with 9 bases remaining between them. Germline V CDR1 and CDR2: LNHDA, SQIVND (reference sequence). The CDR3 is CASSREGYQETQYF. Here the CDR3 DNA reads TGTGCCAGTAGTAGAGAGGGCTACCAAGAGACCCAGTACTTC.

The rearrangement uses TRBV6-5 and TRBJ2-3, with TRBD1 identical over 10 bases. J was trimmed by 6 bases and V by 7 bases; bases with no gene match: 4. This CDR3 is 13 amino acids long. Germline CDR1 and CDR2: MNHEY and SVGAGI. For the CDR3, the DNA is TGTGCCAGCACCAAGACAGGGGGCGATACGCAGTATTTT. Encoded protein: CASTKTGGDTQYF.

This clone was seen once. This rearrangement joins TRBV28 to TRBJ1-6; maybe TRBD1 (6 bases). Per the germline V gene, CDR1 is MDHEN and CDR2 is SYDVKM. Trimming left V 6 bases short and J 5 bases short, with 11 bases between. The CDR3 consists of 14 residues. The CDR3 loop is CASSTGFDNSPLHF. In DNA form, the CDR3 reads TGTGCCAGCAGCACAGGGTTCGATAATTCACCCCTCCACTTT.